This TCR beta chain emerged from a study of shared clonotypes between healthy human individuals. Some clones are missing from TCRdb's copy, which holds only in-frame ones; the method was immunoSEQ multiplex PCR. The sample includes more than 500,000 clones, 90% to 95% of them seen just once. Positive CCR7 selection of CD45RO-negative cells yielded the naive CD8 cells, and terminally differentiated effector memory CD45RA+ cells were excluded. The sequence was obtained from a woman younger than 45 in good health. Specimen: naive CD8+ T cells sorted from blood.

The CDR3 reads CASSYNLAGGHEQYF. In DNA, the CDR3 is TGTGCCAGCAGCTATAATCTAGCGGGAGGCCACGAGCAGTACTTC. The rearrangement joins TRBV7-9 to TRBJ2-7; 11 positions agree with TRBD2. Germline V gives CDR1 SEHNR, CDR2 FQNEAQ (reference sequence). This CDR3 region has 15 residues. After removal of 4 bases from V and 5 bases from J, the junction contained 7 bases not matched to a gene.